This T cell receptor (beta chain) is from a study of T-cell reconstitution after alpha-beta-depleted transplantation in children. The TCRbeta library was prepared with unique molecular identifiers. TCRdb reanalysed the PCR reads using MiXCR and keeps one entry per CDR3 protein. The sample records 200,000 to 250,000 distinct CDR3 sequences, roughly 8.2% being singletons. V dropped 2 bases and J dropped 2 bases, with 11 bases sitting between them. The CDR3 is made up of 15 amino acids. Germline V CDR1 and CDR2: MNHEY, SVGEGT. This clonotype was observed at least ten times. What it binds is unknown. General study results and limits: Once a year had passed after transplant, T-cell counts and diversity came mostly from newly produced T cells.

Sequencing used PBMCs, mostly from graft donor cells, obtained 180 days after TCRalphabeta/CD19-depleted stem cell transplant. The sequence derives from a male patient aged 10-17 years who had a stem cell transplant for acute lymphoblastic leukemia, so the T cells may come from the graft donor. V gene TRBV6-2 or TRBV6-3 combines with J gene TRBJ2-3, with D perhaps matching TRBD2 (6 bases). In nucleotides, the CDR3 is TGTGCCAGCAGTTACGGAGCGGGTGACACAGATACGCAGTATTTT. Encoded protein: CASSYGAGDTDTQYF.